This T cell receptor (beta chain) was documented in a study of T cell responses to AZD1222 COVID-19 vaccine. On this clone itself: Its antigen is currently unknown.

Regarding the study as a whole: Reportedly, nearly half of unique spike TCRs recognized epitopes outside B.1.351/B.1.1.7 mutations. Recipients of two AZD1222 doses showed rising Spike-specific TCR breadth and depth.

Germline assignment: CDR1 LGHDT and CDR2 YNNKEL (reference sequence). Trimming pared 4 bases from V and 8 bases from J, leaving 17 bases between. The CDR3 consists of 14 residues. Analyses pooled second doses at about 4 or about 12 weeks. Only in-frame clones appear in the TCRdb table, and some are missing; sequencing was by immunoSEQ multiplex PCR. Of about 160,000 clones in the sample, roughly 90% were seen once. Sequencing was performed on peripheral blood, taken 28 days after the second AZD1222 dose. This TCR came from an adult who received the AZD1222 COVID-19 vaccine. V is TRBV3-1 (or the pseudogene TRBV3-2) and J is TRBJ1-2; maybe TRBD1 (5 bases). The CDR3 DNA follows: TGTGCCAGCAGCCCAAGCCGGGGACGAGGAGGCTACACCTTC. This sequence encodes CASSPSRGRGGYTF.